These 11 T cell receptor beta chains originate from one sample sequenced in a study of identifying expanded T cells in peripheral blood. Data came from immunoSEQ multiplex PCR; TCRdb stores just in-frame clones and leaves some out. The sample has about 85,000 clones; around nine tenths are singletons. Material: blood. These receptors all stem from a person between 18 and 75 years old in good health.

This chain connects TRBV5-6 to TRBJ2-7, with D hard to call. Germline V gene lookup returns CDR1 SGHDT and CDR2 YYEEEE. The CDR3 is made up of 15 amino acids. The V end lost 7 bases, the J end lost 3 bases, and 20 bases lay between the germline ends. Here the CDR3 DNA reads TGTGCCAGCCAGGAATCCGCCCCCTCCCACTACGAGCAGTACTTC. As protein: CASQESAPSHYEQYF.

V gene TRBV7-2 combines with J gene TRBJ1-2; D is possibly TRBD1 (6 bases). Per germline, CDR1 SGHTA and CDR2 FQGNSA. V was cut by 0 bases and J by 0 bases, with 17 bases left in between. The CDR3 consists of 18 residues. This chain's CDR3 is CASSLAGGRVSANYGYTF. The CDR3 coding sequence is TGTGCCAGCAGCTTAGCGGGGGGCAGGGTCTCGGCTAACTATGGCTACACCTTC.

This clone was seen a single time. CDR3 nucleotides: TGTGCCAGCAGTTACGGGGAGAGCACAGATACGCAGTATTTT. Amino acid sequence: CASSYGESTDTQYF. This sequence joins TRBV6-5 and TRBJ2-3; D possibly corresponds to TRBD2 (5 bases). Germline-derived CDR1 and CDR2 are MNHEY and SVGAGI. Between the trimmed V and J ends, which lost 2 bases and 0 bases, there was a span of 6 bases. The CDR3 has 14 amino acids.

This clone has a count of ten or more. This sequence joins TRBV4-3 and TRBJ1-5; possible D gene TRBD1, 5 bases. The V end was cut by 0 bases, the J end by 4 bases, with 10 bases between. Germline values: CDR1 LGHNA, CDR2 YSLEER. CDR3 length equals 15 residues. The CDR3 region has the DNA TGCGCCAGCAGCCAAGATTGGCAGGGAAATCAGCCCCAGCATTTT. It is translated as CASSQDWQGNQPQHF.

The V call is TRBV28, the J call TRBJ2-7, with 7 positions matching TRBD2. Germline assignment: CDR1 MDHEN and CDR2 SYDVKM. This CDR3 contains 15 residues. V lost 6 bases and J lost 2; bases outside the gene matches: 10. The chain's CDR3 is CASSNGGTNAYEQYF. CDR3 sequence (DNA): TGTGCCAGCAGCAACGGGGGGACCAATGCCTACGAGCAGTACTTC.

The chain uses TRBV19 and TRBJ1-5; D ambiguous. V was trimmed by 1 base and J by 4 bases, leaving 11 bases between them. CDR1 and CDR2 (germline): LNHDA, SQIVND (reference sequence). There are 15 residues in the CDR3. CDR3 sequence (DNA): TGTGCCAGTAGTATAGCGGTCAGGCATAATCAGCCCCAGCATTTT. Amino acids: CASSIAVRHNQPQHF.

The CDR3 DNA sequence: TGTGCCAGCATAAGGGGGGAGGGTTCACCCCTCCACTTT. Encoded protein: CASIRGEGSPLHF. This chain connects TRBV28 to TRBJ1-6, with D possibly TRBD1 on 6 matching bases. Germline loops: CDR1 MDHEN, CDR2 SYDVKM. V gave up 7 bases and J gave up 9 bases, with 13 bases separating them. This CDR3 has 13 amino acids.

The gene calls are TRBV7-9 and TRBJ1-4, with D perhaps matching TRBD1 (6 bases). From germline, CDR1 is SEHNR and CDR2 FQNEAQ (reference sequence). V was shortened by 5 bases and J by 5 bases, with 9 bases between the two germline ends. The CDR3 has 13 residues. Written as DNA, the CDR3 is TGTGCCAGCAGCCGAGGACAGAATGAAAAACTGTTTTTT. Encoded protein: CASSRGQNEKLFF.

J is TRBJ1-1 and V is TRBV11-2; D gene unclear. The length of the CDR3 is 13 residues. The germline V and J ends were trimmed by 6 bases and 3 bases, with 11 bases remaining between them. Germline V gives CDR1 SGHAT, CDR2 FQNNGV. This CDR3 reads CASSFTDYTEAFF. As DNA, the CDR3 is TGTGCCAGCAGTTTTACAGACTACACTGAAGCTTTCTTT.

This chain connects TRBV2 to TRBJ2-7, with D perhaps matching TRBD1 (6 bases). Trimming left V 2 bases short and J 4 bases short, with 6 bases between. Germline loops: CDR1 SNHLY, CDR2 FYNNEI. The CDR3 spans 12 residues. This CDR3 reads CASSETGYEQYF. The CDR3 DNA follows: TGTGCCAGCAGTGAAACAGGGTACGAGCAGTACTTC.

V usage is TRBV7-2 and J usage is TRBJ2-3; 8 bases map to TRBD2. The germline gives CDR1 SGHTA, CDR2 FQGNSA. Losses at the gene ends were 2 bases for V and 2 bases for J; bases not matched to a gene: 3. The CDR3 is 15 amino acids. DNA for the CDR3: TGTGCCAGCAGCTTACTGCGGGGGGTCACAGATACGCAGTATTTT. Protein sequence: CASSLLRGVTDTQYF.